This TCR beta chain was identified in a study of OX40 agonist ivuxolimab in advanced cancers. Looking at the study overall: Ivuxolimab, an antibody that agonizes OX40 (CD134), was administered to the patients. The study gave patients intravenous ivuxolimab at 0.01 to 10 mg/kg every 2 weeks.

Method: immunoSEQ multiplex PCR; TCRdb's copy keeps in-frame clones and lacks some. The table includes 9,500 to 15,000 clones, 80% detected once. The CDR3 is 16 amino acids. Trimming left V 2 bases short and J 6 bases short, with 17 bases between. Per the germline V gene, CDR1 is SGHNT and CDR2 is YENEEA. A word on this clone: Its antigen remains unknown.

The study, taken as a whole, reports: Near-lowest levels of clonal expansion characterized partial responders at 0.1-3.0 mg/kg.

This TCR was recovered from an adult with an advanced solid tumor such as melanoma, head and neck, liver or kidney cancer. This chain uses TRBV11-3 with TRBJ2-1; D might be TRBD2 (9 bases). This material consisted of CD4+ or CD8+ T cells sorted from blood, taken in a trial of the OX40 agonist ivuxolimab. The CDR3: CASSLQGAREGNEQFF. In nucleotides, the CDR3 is TGTGCCAGCAGCTTACAGGGGGCGCGGGAGGGCAATGAGCAGTTCTTC.